This is a list of T cell receptor beta chains from one sample in a study of CD8+ T cells in alopecia areata. TCRdb's copy holds only in-frame clones and misses some; the assay was immunoSEQ multiplex PCR. The sample carries some 170,000 clones, 67% recorded once. The specimen was CD8+ T cells sorted from blood, collected at week 0. The receptors shown here come from a human donor with alopecia areata. The CDR3 runs from the conserved cysteine through the conserved F or W. D genes are given only for firm matches. Clone size is shown for a subset of rows, as once, few, many or a class of expanded clone.

J gene | D gene | clone size | V gene | CDR3 protein | CDR3 DNA
TRBJ2-7 | NA | NA | TRBV25-1 | CASSERGAVYEQYF | TGTGCCAGCAGTGAAAGGGGGGCGGTCTACGAGCAGTACTTC
TRBJ1-4 | NA | NA | TRBV5-5 | CASSFKGGSNEKLFF | TGTGCCAGCAGCTTCAAGGGGGGGAGTAATGAAAAACTGTTTTTT
TRBJ2-1 | NA | once | TRBV9 | CASSGNRDEQFF | TGTGCCAGCAGCGGAAACAGGGATGAGCAGTTCTTC
TRBJ2-7 | TRBD1 | NA | TRBV5-1 | CASSLGTGRYEQYF | TGCGCCAGCAGCTTGGGGACAGGGAGATACGAGCAGTACTTC
TRBJ2-7 | NA | many | TRBV6-5 | CASSPAPSYEQYF | TGTGCCAGCAGCCCAGCACCGTCCTACGAGCAGTACTTC
TRBJ2-7 | NA | NA | TRBV15 | CATSREPETHEQYF | TGTGCCACCAGCAGAGAGCCCGAAACCCACGAGCAGTACTTC
TRBJ1-2 | TRBD1 | NA | TRBV30 | CARRTGLGYTF | TGTGCCAGAAGGACAGGGCTTGGCTACACCTTC
TRBJ1-3 | TRBD1 | NA | TRBV5-6 | CASSLEGTAGNTIYF | TGTGCCAGCAGCTTGGAGGGGACAGCTGGAAACACCATATATTTT
TRBJ2-3 | NA | NA | TRBV29-1 | CSVYDPRTDTQYF | TGCAGCGTTTATGATCCCCGCACAGATACGCAGTATTTT
TRBJ1-2 | TRBD1 | NA | TRBV9 | CASSDQVTGGDGYTF | TGTGCCAGCAGCGACCAGGTGACAGGGGGTGATGGCTACACCTTC
TRBJ2-7 | NA | NA | TRBV11-3 | CASSLEPDSSAYEQYF | TGTGCCAGCAGCTTAGAACCTGACTCCAGCGCCTACGAGCAGTACTTC
TRBJ2-7 | NA | NA | TRBV29-1 | CSVGQNEQYF | TGCAGCGTAGGACAAAACGAGCAGTACTTC